This TCR beta chain was sequenced in a study of OX40 agonist ivuxolimab in advanced cancers. Some background on the complete study: Ivuxolimab, which targeted the costimulatory receptor OX40 (CD134), was an agonistic, fully human IgG2 monoclonal antibody. Intravenous ivuxolimab was administered to patients every 2 weeks at six dose levels: 0.01, 0.1, 0.3, 1.5, 3 and 10 mg/kg. Among the roughly 52 dose-escalation patients, some 20 had hepatocellular carcinoma, some 15 melanoma, 9 renal cell carcinoma and 9 head and neck cancer. In the dose-escalation cohort, 82.7% of patients were male, and the mean age was around 60 years, with a range of about 23 to 85. Prior anti-PD-1, anti-PD-L1 or anti-CTLA-4 therapy was permitted, and checkpoint inhibitors had been received by 40% to 50% of dose-escalation patients. Partial responses occurred in three dose-escalation patients, of whom one had hepatocellular carcinoma and two had cutaneous melanoma. Peripheral TCRbeta sequencing aimed to test whether ivuxolimab altered TCR sequence diversity and caused clonal T-cell expansion. The paper describes the monotherapy dose-escalation part (N ≈ 51 patients) of the phase I trial of ivuxolimab.

A note on this clone: Its antigen has not been determined. No base quality values were provided; no much bigger clone lies one nucleotide off.

What the research found in general, with its limitations: Low levels of normalized T-cell clonal expansion were also seen in some patients who did not respond. In the 0.1-3.0 mg/kg groups, partial responders were among the patients with the lowest normalized peripheral clonal expansion, particularly in CD8+ T cells. On average, CD8+ T cells showed more expanded clones than CD4+ T cells after ivuxolimab. Which antigens the clonally expanded peripheral T cells were specific for was not determined. Clonal expansion of both CD4+ and CD8+ blood T cells was observed from baseline to week 6 at doses 0.1 to 3.0 mg/kg.

The junction shows trimming of 0 bases on V and 7 bases on J, and the gene matches do not reach 7 bases of it. Reading from cysteine to phenylalanine, the CDR3 counts 16 amino acids. Of all the DNA, just the CDR3 is kept, 48 bases in frame from base 1. The germline V gene (reference sequence) gives CDR1 as SEHNR and CDR2 as FQNEAQ. Patients with a history of autoimmune disease or receiving systemic immunosuppression were excluded from the trial. In every dose cohort, peripheral blood was drawn for TCR sequencing at baseline, cycle 4 day 1, and cycle 7 day 1. Samples were obtained from an open-label, multicenter, first-in-human phase I dose-escalation trial of ivuxolimab. Adults with locally advanced or metastatic melanoma, renal cell carcinoma, hepatocellular carcinoma or head and neck squamous cell carcinoma were enrolled in the trial. CD4+ and CD8+ T cells were sorted separately from peripheral blood before TCR sequencing.

To sequence the TCRbeta CDR3 region, genomic DNA was isolated from the sorted cells. TCRbeta CDR3 regions were sequenced using the immunoSEQ Assay. TCRdb limited this immuneACCESS table to in-frame rearrangements with V and J called. A share of clones is missing; checked studies link under half to unresolved V genes, and the rest is unexplained. Across this sample there are about 64,000 clones, with roughly nine tenths seen only once. The ten largest clones represent roughly 13% of the sample. The receptor comes from an adult with an advanced solid tumor such as melanoma, head and neck, liver or kidney cancer. The specimen comprised CD4+ or CD8+ T cells sorted from blood, sampled in a trial of the OX40 agonist ivuxolimab. The receptor chain draws on TRBV7-9 and TRBJ1-3; TRBD1 matches 9 bases in the middle. Here is the DNA: TGTGCCAGCAGCTTAGCGCAACAGGGGGCTTGGAACACCATATATTTT. Translated, this gives CASSLAQQGAWNTIYF.